The next 4 T cell receptor beta chains were all read from a single sample in a study of T cells after yellow fever vaccination. TCRdb re-derived calls from the 5' RACE reads in MiXCR, one entry per CDR3 protein. The table lists some 350,000 distinct CDR3 sequences, more than 9% of them singletons. Material: PBMCs, obtained on the day of the first yellow fever vaccination. The receptor source for this set is a man aged 18 to 30 who received the YFV17D yellow fever vaccine.

The chain links TRBV10-1 to TRBJ1-6; the D gene is possibly TRBD1 (5 bases). The CDR3 is made up of 14 amino acids. Germline CDR1 WNHNN, CDR2 SYGVQD (reference sequence). V was pared by 7 bases and J by 6 bases, with 13 bases between. CDR3 residues: CASTRDDPNSPLHF. The CDR3 DNA reads TGCGCCAGCACCAGGGACGACCCTAATTCACCCCTCCACTTT.

The chain carries TRBV7-3 and TRBJ1-2; D remains unclear. The CDR3 extends over 13 amino acids. Germline CDR1 is SGHTA and CDR2 is FQGTGA. Trimming removed 4 bases at V and 7 bases at J, with 13 bases between. CDR3 loop: CASSSQLGSGYTF. The CDR3 DNA sequence: TGTGCCAGCAGCTCACAGTTGGGGAGTGGCTACACCTTC. The whole variable domain, remainder taken from reference TRBV7-3 and TRBJ1-2, is GAGVSQTPSNKVTEKGKYVELRCDPISGHTALYWYRQSLGQGPEFLIYFQGTGAADDSGLPNDRFFAVRPEGSVSTLKIQRTERGDSAVYLCASSSQLGSGYTFGSGTRLTVV.

The rearrangement uses TRBV7-6 and TRBJ2-1; TRBD2 matches 8 bases. After removal of 3 bases from V and 9 bases from J, the junction contained 10 bases not matched to a gene. This CDR3 spans 15 amino acids. Germline V lookup: CDR1 SGHVS, CDR2 FNYEAQ. The CDR3 loop reads CASSLTGGAVSEQFF. The CDR3 coding sequence is TGTGCCAGCAGCTTGACCGGGGGGGCCGTTAGTGAGCAGTTCTTC.

The rearrangement uses TRBV3-1 and TRBJ1-2; D not resolved. The CDR3 covers 12 residues. V lost 2 bases, J lost 7 bases, and 8 bases lay in between. Germline-derived CDR1 and CDR2 are LGHDT and YNNKEL (reference sequence). In DNA, the CDR3 is TGTGCCAGCAGCCAACCCTACCGTGGCTACACCTTC. Residues: CASSQPYRGYTF.